Sequencing of this T cell receptor (beta chain) was carried out in a study of T cell repertoires in cytomegalovirus infection (dated by TCRdb to about 2019). About the full investigation: Peptide stimulations targeted recently identified HLA-C-restricted CMV epitopes, whose presentation resists viral immunomodulation, together with well-studied HLA-B-restricted epitopes. Donor HLA type was relevant to the analysis, because carriage of CMV infection together with the matching HLA type was indicated by public TCR beta signatures. What the work shows at the level of the full study, not this receptor alone: Carriers of CMV infection plus the relevant HLA type were discriminated by the cumulative frequency of public TCR beta family members in the study cohort and in an independent roughly 350-donor cohort. The ex vivo response was dominated by HLA-C-restricted CMV-specific TCR beta clonotypes, which also provided the single most frequent clonotype in two of eight donors.

For sequencing, an Illumina HiSeq 1500 was employed. TCRdb ran its own pipeline on the public reads, namely fastp trimming at Q25 and MiXCR clone calling, and kept in-frame beta chains. Rows matching on CDR3 protein sequence are summarized as one entry with the most common DNA and genes. The sample table shows some 920,000 distinct CDR3 sequences, and less than 40% are seen once. About an eighth of the sample is held by the ten biggest clonotypes. The meaning of the sample's treatment or condition label: in vitro stimulation with specific CMV peptide epitopes to enrich CMV-specific T cells. This clonotype was picked up a small number of times. The antigen this receptor binds is unknown. No much larger clone exists at a distance of one base, and base qualities are not known. The CDR3 runs 15 amino acids, cysteine and phenylalanine included. Only the CDR3 portion is preserved as DNA: 45 bases, with reading frame beginning at the first base. After removal of 3 bases from V and 6 bases from J, the junction retains 8 bases not matched to a gene. For CDR1 and CDR2, the germline V gene lists SGHVS and FNYEAQ.

The starting material was cultured CD8+ T cells from PBMCs, obtained from culture after CMV antigen stimulation. The sequence joins TRBV7-6 to TRBJ1-2, and 9 bases in between align with TRBD1. This TCR was sampled from a human donor in good health (CMV status not recorded). Some clones in this sample may be carry-over from other donors' samples. The sequenced DNA is TGTGCCAGCAGCTTTCGAGGACAGGGGCGGGATGGCTACACCTTC. It is translated as CASSFRGQGRDGYTF.